Shown below are 11 T cell receptor beta chains from a single sample sequenced in a study of blood T cell repertoires in COVID-19. Assay: immunoSEQ multiplex PCR; the TCRdb copy retains only in-frame clones and omits some. In the table there are a few hundred thousand clones, 87% of which are singletons. Sequences were obtained from PBMCs or T cells enriched from blood (not recorded which). These receptors originate from a man aged 40-55 years in a cohort exposed to, infected with or recovered from COVID-19 (not recorded which).

This chain joins TRBV4-2 and TRBJ2-1; 8 nucleotides match TRBD2. With V trimmed by 3 bases and J by 5 bases, 9 bases remained unmatched. CDR1 LGHNA and CDR2 YNFKEQ come from the germline V gene. The CDR3 is made up of 16 amino acids. CDR3 sequence (DNA): TGTGCCAGCAGCCAGAAACTAGCGGAAGGAAACAATGAGCAGTTCTTC. Its protein product is CASSQKLAEGNNEQFF.

The rearrangement links TRBV20-1 to TRBJ1-1; D is unresolved. Trimming pared 3 bases from V and 0 bases from J, leaving 5 bases between. CDR1 DFQATT and CDR2 SNEGSKA come from the germline V gene (reference sequence). This CDR3 is built from 12 residues. The CDR3 coding sequence is TGCAGTGCTAGTTATATGAACACTGAAGCTTTCTTT. It translates to CSASYMNTEAFF.

The rearrangement links TRBV24-1 to TRBJ1-1; TRBD1 agrees at 7 bases. Germline loops: CDR1 KGHDR, CDR2 SFDVKD. The CDR3 length is 15 residues. V was clipped by 4 bases and J by 8 bases; unmatched bases: 12. The CDR3 here is CATSDHPGGRGEAFF. CDR3 bases: TGTGCCACCAGTGACCACCCAGGGGGACGCGGGGAAGCTTTCTTT.

V usage is TRBV25-1 and J usage is TRBJ2-5, with D tentatively TRBD1 (5 bases). This CDR3 is 14 amino acids long. The germline V gene encodes CDR1 MGHDK and CDR2 SYGVNS. Trimming stripped 0 bases from V and 1 base from J, with 6 bases between. CDR3 DNA: TGTGCCAGCAGTGAATATAGGGGCCAAGAGACCCAGTACTTC. It is translated as CASSEYRGQETQYF.

The chain carries TRBV18 and TRBJ2-1, with 9 positions matching TRBD1. The CDR3 totals 14 residues. In germline, CDR1 is KGHSH, CDR2 LQKENI. After removal of 4 bases from V and 7 bases from J, the junction contained 5 bases not matched to a gene. Here the CDR3 reads CASSRTGGGNEQFF. The CDR3 nucleotides are TGTGCCAGCTCACGAACAGGGGGCGGAAATGAGCAGTTCTTC.

V gene TRBV6-6 combines with J gene TRBJ2-2; 8 bases are a match to TRBD2. The trim removed 6 bases at V and 3 bases at J, leaving 6 bases unmatched. The CDR3 is made up of 15 amino acids. Germline V gene data show CDR1 as MNHNY and CDR2 as SVGAGI (reference sequence). CDR3 in DNA: TGTGCCAGCAGAGACACTAGCGGTTACACCGGGGAGCTGTTTTTT. It encodes CASRDTSGYTGELFF.

This clone was seen once. The chain links TRBV7-8 to TRBJ2-7; 8 nucleotides match TRBD2. Germline assignment: CDR1 SGHVS and CDR2 FQNEAQ. This CDR3 region has 15 residues. The trim removed 1 base at V and 4 bases at J, leaving 6 bases unmatched. CDR3 residues: CASSLEGGRIYEQYF. The CDR3 nucleotides are TGTGCCAGCAGCTTAGAAGGCGGGAGGATATACGAGCAGTACTTC.

The V and J genes are TRBV3-1 (or the pseudogene TRBV3-2) and TRBJ1-6; D may be TRBD1 (6 bases). V gave up 5 bases and J gave up 7 bases, with 9 bases separating them. The germline CDR1 and CDR2 sequences are LGHDT and YNNKEL (reference sequence). The CDR3 runs to 13 residues. As DNA, the CDR3 is TGTGCCAGCAGCTTAACAGGGAATTCACCCCTCCACTTT. Translation gives CASSLTGNSPLHF.

The chain uses TRBV4-1 and TRBJ1-1; 8 bases map to TRBD1. Unmatched junction bases numbered 9, after V lost 2 bases and J lost 4 bases. The germline gives CDR1 MGHRA, CDR2 YSYEKL. CDR3 length: 16 residues. CDR3 loop: CASSQRATGAGTEAFF. The CDR3 coding sequence is TGCGCCAGCAGCCAAAGGGCGACAGGGGCGGGCACTGAAGCTTTCTTT.

DNA for the CDR3: TGTGCCACCAGCAGGTTCCCCCCGGGACAGGGGGCGCGTGGGGCCAACGTCCTGACTTTC. Encoded protein: CATSRFPPGQGARGANVLTF. V usage is TRBV15 and J usage is TRBJ2-6; 12 bases are shared with TRBD1. The CDR3 extends over 20 amino acids. The ends lost 3 bases at V and 3 bases at J; junction bases unmatched: 12. Germline V lookup: CDR1 LNHNV, CDR2 YYDKDF (reference sequence).

The gene calls are TRBV10-1 and TRBJ2-3; D not resolved. The CDR3 covers 16 residues. The V end was cut by 0 bases, the J end by 2 bases, with 12 bases between. Looked up from germline, CDR1 is WNHNN and CDR2 is SYGVQD (reference sequence). CDR3 amino acids: CASSESNSRFTDTQYF. CDR3 nucleotides: TGCGCCAGCAGTGAGTCGAACTCGAGATTCACAGATACGCAGTATTTT.